Described below is a single TCR beta chain sequence and its context. The source of the sample is a study of blood T cells in healthy people across ages. Germline CDR1 is SQVTM and CDR2 is ANQGSEA. V lost 6 bases, J lost 4 bases, and 9 bases lay in between. There are 11 residues in the CDR3. A second roughly 6 to 11 cycle PCR used barcoded and J-beta primers. TCRdb re-called the 5' RACE reads through MiXCR, storing one row per CDR3 protein. The sample yields about 1.4 million distinct CDR3 sequences, 45% to 70% seen once. The sample consisted of blood. The TCR was taken from a man younger than 35 in good health. This chain links TRBV29-1 with TRBJ2-5, with D unclear. The CDR3 coding sequence is TGCAGCGTAGGGTTTTCAGAGACCCAGTACTTC. Its translation is CSVGFSETQYF.